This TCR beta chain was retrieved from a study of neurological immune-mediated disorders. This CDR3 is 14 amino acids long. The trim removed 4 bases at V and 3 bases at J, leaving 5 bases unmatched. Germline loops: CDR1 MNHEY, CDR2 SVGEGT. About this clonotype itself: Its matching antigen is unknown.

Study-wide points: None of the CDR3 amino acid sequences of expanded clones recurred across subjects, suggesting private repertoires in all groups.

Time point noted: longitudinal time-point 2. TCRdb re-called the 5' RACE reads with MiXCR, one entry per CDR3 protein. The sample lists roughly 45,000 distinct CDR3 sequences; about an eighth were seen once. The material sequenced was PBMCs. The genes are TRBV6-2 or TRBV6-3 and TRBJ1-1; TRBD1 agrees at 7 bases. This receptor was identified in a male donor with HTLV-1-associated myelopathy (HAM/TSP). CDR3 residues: CASSLEGGDTEAFF. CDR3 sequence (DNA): TGTGCCAGCAGTTTGGAAGGGGGCGACACTGAAGCTTTCTTT.